These 20 T cell receptor beta chains originate from one sample sequenced in a study of T cells in women clearing cervical HPV infection. Sequenced by immunoSEQ multiplex PCR; TCRdb stores in-frame clones only, minus some. The listing records under 30,000 clones. Source material: blood buffy coat. The receptors stem from a woman between 18 and 70 years old with a cervical HPV16 infection that either progressed to CIN3+ or cleared (not recorded which).

Concerning this clone: The junction differs from germline at one of its ends, possibly a read error. The read ends 3 residues before the CDR3 terminus; that terminus is restored from the germline J gene. The chain has TRBV7-6 and TRBJ2-7; D possibly corresponds to TRBD1 (6 bases). This CDR3 region has 14 residues. Looked up from germline, CDR1 is SGHVS and CDR2 is FNYEAQ. The chain's CDR3 is CARSLATRGGEQYF. The DNA read from the CDR3 is TGTGCCCGCAGCTTAGCCACCAGGGGTGGCGAG.

Regarding this clone: The read halts 3 residues ahead of the CDR3 end, with the missing end drawn from the germline J gene. V is TRBV20-1 and J is TRBJ2-1; TRBD1 matches 8 bases. This CDR3 is 19 amino acids long. V lost 4 bases and J lost 1; bases outside the gene matches: 18. Germline CDR1 is DFQATT and CDR2 is SNEGSKA (reference sequence). The CDR3 sequence is CSATIRTGLDRGSYNEQFF. CDR3 DNA (partial): TGCAGTGCTACAATTAGGACAGGGCTAGATCGGGGATCCTACAATGAG.

On this clone: The missing CDR3 end, 3 residues past where the read stops, is filled in from the germline J gene. This chain links TRBV20-1 with TRBJ2-3; D remains unclear. Germline V gene lookup returns CDR1 DFQATT and CDR2 SNEGSKA (reference sequence). The CDR3 sequence is 14 residues long. V lost 0 bases and J lost 2, with 9 bases in between. CDR3 DNA, as far as it was read: TGCAGTGCTAGAGATCCGGTAGCCACAGATACG. Its translation: CSARDPVATDT. The complete CDR3 sequence is CSARDPVATDTQYF.

Notes on this clone: The observed sequence ends 3 residues before the CDR3 terminus, with the missing tail filled in from the germline J gene. The gene calls are TRBV20-1 and TRBJ2-1; D is ambiguous. CDR3 length equals 12 residues. CDR1 DFQATT and CDR2 SNEGSKA come from the germline V gene (reference sequence). Between the trimmed V and J ends, which lost 7 bases and 8 bases, there was a span of 15 bases. CDR3 sequence reads: CSGASIVHEQFF. Incomplete CDR3 DNA: TGCAGTGGAGCTTCGATTGTACATGAG.

In the case of this clone: The observed sequence ends 3 residues before the CDR3 terminus, with the missing tail filled in from the germline J gene. V gene TRBV18 combines with J gene TRBJ2-5; 9 nucleotides match TRBD1. Germline-derived CDR1 and CDR2 are KGHSH and LQKENI. The CDR3 is 15 residues long. V shed 3 bases and J 0 bases; nucleotides not matched to a gene: 2. The CDR3 is CASSPGTGNQETQYF. Incomplete CDR3 DNA: TGTGCCAGCTCACCGGGGACAGGGAACCAAGAGACC.

Concerning this clone itself: The read comes to an end 3 residues before the CDR3 does, leaving the germline J gene to fill in the end. The chain uses TRBV11-2 and TRBJ2-3; D is unresolved. CDR1 SGHAT and CDR2 FQNNGV come from the germline V gene. The CDR3 is 14 residues long. CDR3 sequence: CASSLRVNQETQYF. Incomplete CDR3 DNA: TGTGCCAGCAGCTTACGGGTAAACCAAGAGACG.

As to this clone: The sequenced fragment ends 3 residues before the CDR3 boundary, so the rest is inferred from the germline J gene. The V and J genes are TRBV7-9 and TRBJ2-7; 8 bases map to TRBD1. This CDR3 region has 14 residues. V dropped 9 bases and J dropped 1; count of bases not matched to a gene: 8. CDR1 is SEHNR, CDR2 FQNEAQ, per germline (reference sequence). The part of the CDR3 DNA that was read is TGTGCCAGTGGACCAGGGGGCAAATCCTACGAG. This codes for CASGPGGKSYE. The full CDR3 reads CASGPGGKSYEQYF.

As regards this clone: Sequencing ends 3 residues short of the CDR3 end; the germline J gene provides the rest. J is TRBJ1-5 and V is TRBV7-8; D is perhaps TRBD1 (6 bases). The germline V gene has CDR1 SGHVS and CDR2 FQNEAQ. The V gene lost 1 base and the J gene lost 5 bases, with 12 bases spanning the gap. This CDR3 has 15 residues. CDR3 DNA, as far as it was read: TGTGCCAGCAGCTTAGGGGGGCATAAAGATCAGCCC. Encoded protein: CASSLGGHKDQP. The CDR3 in its entirety is CASSLGGHKDQPQHF.

Points on this clone: One junction end does not reproduce the germline sequence, and a read error may be involved. The CDR3 end is not reached by the read, which stops 3 residues before it; the germline J gene fills it in. This chain uses TRBV11-2 with TRBJ2-2; D ambiguous. Germline CDR1 reads SGHAT; CDR2 reads FQNNGV. The CDR3 length is 13 residues. CDR3 residues: CASSLDPNEKLFF. Incomplete CDR3 DNA: TGTGCCAGCAGTTTAGACCCTAATGAAAAG.

With respect to this clone: Read data end 3 residues before the CDR3 end; the end is taken from the germline J gene. V is TRBV20-1 and J is TRBJ2-7; possible D gene TRBD1, 6 bases. The CDR3 has 14 residues. Trimming took 4 bases from V and 2 from J, leaving 15 bases between them. The germline V gene has CDR1 DFQATT and CDR2 SNEGSKA (reference sequence). The DNA read from the CDR3 is TGCAGTGCTATACCCGGGACACGCACCTACGAG. This gives the protein CSAIPGTRTYE. The complete CDR3 sequence is CSAIPGTRTYEQYF.

A note on this clone: The read gets to within 3 residues of the CDR3 end, and the germline J gene fills in the rest. The V and J genes are TRBV18 and TRBJ2-1; a weak D match, TRBD2 (6 bases). The CDR3 is 12 residues long. The V and J ends lost 6 bases and 6 bases respectively, with 9 bases between them. CDR1 KGHSH and CDR2 LQKENI come from the germline V gene. CDR3 in amino acids: CASSIGGNEQFF. The covered CDR3 bases are TGTGCCAGCTCCATCGGGGGCAATGAG.

Comments on this clone: Sequencing ends 3 residues short of the CDR3 end; the germline J gene provides the rest. The chain combines TRBV27 with TRBJ2-7, with 13 bases matching TRBD2. The CDR3 loop spans 15 amino acids. V lost 6 bases, J lost 3 bases, and 5 bases stayed unmatched. Germline V lookup: CDR1 MNHEY, CDR2 SMNVEV (reference sequence). The CDR3 DNA, read in part, is TGTGCCAGCAGCTCTAGACTAGCGGGAGGCTACGAG. Translated: CASSSRLAGGYE. The full CDR3 sequence reads CASSSRLAGGYEQYF.

Concerning this clone: The missing CDR3 end, 3 residues past where the read stops, is filled in from the germline J gene. V is TRBV20-1 and J is TRBJ2-3; D unresolved. Germline assignment: CDR1 DFQATT and CDR2 SNEGSKA (reference sequence). V lost 5 bases and J lost 0, with 12 bases in between. The CDR3 runs 14 residues. The CDR3 sequence: CSAHGPASTDTQYF. Partial CDR3 DNA: TGCAGTGCTCATGGGCCAGCTAGCACAGATACG.

Points on this clone: Read coverage stops 3 residues before the CDR3 terminus; the germline J gene supplies the remainder. The chain recombines TRBV14 with TRBJ1-3; D is unresolved. There are 15 residues in the CDR3. Germline assignment: CDR1 SGHDN and CDR2 FVKESK. Trimming removed 0 bases from V and 3 bases from J, with 9 bases in between. This chain's CDR3 is CASSQDTLFGNTIYF. CDR3 DNA, as far as it was read: TGTGCCAGCAGCCAAGATACTTTATTTGGAAACACC. Supplemented by reference TRBV14 and TRBJ1-3, the full variable domain reads EAGVTQFPSHSVIEKGQTVTLRCDPISGHDNLYWYRRVMGKEIKFLLHFVKESKQDESGMPNNRFLAERTGGTYSTLKVQPAELEDSGVYFCASSQDTLFGNTIYFGEGSWLTVV.

About this clone: The read ends 3 residues before the CDR3 terminus; that terminus is restored from the germline J gene. The chain carries TRBV19 and TRBJ1-4, with a possible D match to TRBD1 (5 bases). The CDR3 runs 18 residues. In germline, CDR1 is LNHDA, CDR2 SQIVND (reference sequence). CDR3 bases read: TGTGCCAGTAGTATAGATAAGCAGTTTGGGAGTGGGGCCAACGTA. Its translation: CASSIDKQFGSGANV. The full CDR3 reads CASSIDKQFGSGANVLFF.

Concerning this clone itself: Read data end 3 residues before the CDR3 end; the end is taken from the germline J gene. This rearrangement joins TRBV28 to TRBJ2-7, with 8 bases matching TRBD1. The CDR3 consists of 16 residues. Germline-derived CDR1 and CDR2 are MDHEN and SYDVKM. V trimming: 4 bases; J trimming: 3 bases; junction bases outside the gene matches: 11. CDR3 protein: CASSSSGTGHLYEQYF. CDR3 DNA (partial): TGTGCCAGCAGTTCCTCGGGGACAGGACATCTCTACGAG.

Regarding this clone: The CDR3 goes on 3 residues after the read ends, and that part is filled in from the germline J gene. This chain connects TRBV13 to TRBJ2-3; 11 positions match TRBD2. The CDR3 extends over 15 amino acids. Germline trimming cut 2 bases from V and 4 bases from J; bases unmatched to any gene: 2. The germline CDR1 and CDR2 sequences are PRHDT and FYEKMQ (reference sequence). The CDR3 DNA, read in part, is TGTGCCAGCAGCTTACCGGGACTAGCGGCAGATACG. Residues: CASSLPGLAADT. The whole CDR3 protein reads CASSLPGLAADTQYF.

Of note for this clone: The CDR3 is cut off 3 residues early in the read; its end comes from the germline J gene. The chain uses TRBV10-2 and TRBJ2-3; the D gene is possibly TRBD2 (5 bases). This CDR3 region has 14 residues. Germline V gives CDR1 WSHSY, CDR2 SAAADI. Here the CDR3 reads CASSESGYQETQYF. The sequenced CDR3 bases are TGCGCCAGCAGTGAATCGGGGTATCAAGAGACG.

Points on this clone: This sample includes further DNA sequences coding for the same CDR3. The CDR3 sequence: CASSYRGVNGYTF. The covered CDR3 bases are TGTGCCAGCAGCTACAGGGGCGTGAATGGC. The chain carries TRBV7-8 and TRBJ1-2; 7 nucleotides match TRBD1. The CDR3 is cut off 3 residues early in the read; its end comes from the germline J gene. CDR3 length: 13 residues. Germline assignment: CDR1 SGHVS and CDR2 FQNEAQ. V shed 4 bases, J shed 6 bases, and the junction held 5 bases outside the gene matches.

As for this clone: Coverage ceases 3 residues before the CDR3 finishes, and the germline J gene fills in the end. The gene calls are TRBV5-1 and TRBJ2-5; tentatively, D is TRBD1 (8 bases). The CDR3 totals 14 residues. From germline, CDR1 is SGHRS and CDR2 YFSETQ. Between the trimmed V and J ends, which lost 3 bases and 4 bases, there was a span of 13 bases. CDR3 region: CASSWGGTGETQYF. CDR3 DNA (partial): TGCGCCAGCAGCTGGGGGGGGACAGGAGAGACC.